This T cell receptor beta chain was identified during a study of T cells in Graves' hyperthyroidism and ophthalmopathy. Study-level information: Blood was drawn when the patient was first diagnosed and still untreated.

Authors of the study amplified TCR beta CDR3 regions from RNA transcripts. With the HTBI primer set, the TCR CDR3 went through a first round of RT-PCR. Using its own MiXCR run on the multiplex PCR reads, TCRdb lists one record per CDR3 protein. The sample shows hundreds of thousands of distinct CDR3 sequences, 38% of them seen only once. V lost 0 bases and J lost 5; bases outside the gene matches: 3. The CDR3 has 15 residues. Germline V gene lookup returns CDR1 SGDLS and CDR2 YYNGEE. The sequence came from a man between 18 and 35 years old with Graves' hyperthyroidism. The sequencing sample was made of blood. This chain joins TRBV9 and TRBJ1-5; TRBD1 matches at 9 bases. CDR3 coding DNA: TGTGCCAGCAGCGTAGGGGACAGGGATGATCAGCCCCAGCATTTT. This gives the protein CASSVGDRDDQPQHF.